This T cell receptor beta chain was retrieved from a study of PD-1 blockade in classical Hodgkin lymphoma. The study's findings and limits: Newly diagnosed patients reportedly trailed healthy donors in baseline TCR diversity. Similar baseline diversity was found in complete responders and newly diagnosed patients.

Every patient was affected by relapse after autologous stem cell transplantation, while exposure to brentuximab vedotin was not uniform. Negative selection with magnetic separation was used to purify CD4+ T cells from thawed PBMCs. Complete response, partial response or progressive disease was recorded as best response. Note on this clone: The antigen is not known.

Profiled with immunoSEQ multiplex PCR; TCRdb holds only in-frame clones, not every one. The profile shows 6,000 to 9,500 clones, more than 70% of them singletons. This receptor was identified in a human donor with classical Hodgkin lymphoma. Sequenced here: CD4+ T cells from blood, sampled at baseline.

The CDR3 DNA reads TGTGCCAGCAGTTACTTGGGAGCGGGGTACAATGAGCAGTTCTTC. It encodes CASSYLGAGYNEQFF. V and J are TRBV6-5 and TRBJ2-1; 7 bases align to TRBD2. Trimming at V came to 1 base and at J to 4 bases, leaving 4 bases not matched to a gene. CDR1 and CDR2 from the germline V gene are MNHEY and SVGAGI. CDR3 length: 15 residues.